Listed here are 4 T cell receptor beta chains from one sample, sequenced in a study of neurological immune-mediated disorders. The sample's time point: longitudinal time-point 3. MiXCR was run by TCRdb on the 5' RACE reads, yielding one entry per CDR3 protein. This table holds under 100,000 distinct CDR3 sequences, around 4.7% found once. The sample consisted of PBMCs. These receptors all stem from a woman aged 55-70 years with multiple sclerosis.

This clonotype has ten or more counts. The J gene is TRBJ2-5, the V gene TRBV7-2; 7 bases map to TRBD2. J was trimmed by 2 bases and V by 5 bases; bases with no gene match: 11. This CDR3 is 16 amino acids long. Germline V gene lookup returns CDR1 SGHTA and CDR2 FQGNSA. CDR3 in DNA: TGTGCCAGCAGCCCGAGGTTGGGGGGGTGGCAAGAGACCCAGTACTTC. This codes for CASSPRLGGWQETQYF.

This clonotype was found a few times. A much larger clone lies a single base off, so this may be a read error. The rearrangement links TRBV28 to TRBJ1-6; D remains unclear. Per germline, CDR1 MDHEN and CDR2 SYDVKM. This CDR3 spans 13 amino acids. The V end lost 4 bases, the J end lost 3 bases, and 4 bases lay between the germline ends. CDR3 DNA sequence: TGTGCCAGCAGTTCCCACTATAATTCACCCCTCCACTTT. Translating it yields CASSSHYNSPLHF.

This clonotype was recorded at least ten times. This chain joins TRBV10-3 and TRBJ2-7; 7 bases line up with TRBD1. CDR1 is ENHRY and CDR2 is SYGVKD in the germline V gene. CDR3 length: 13 residues. The J segment lost 2 bases and the V segment lost 6 bases, leaving 4 bases of the junction unmatched. CDR3 bases: TGTGCCATCAGCTCCGGGACAGCCTACGAGCAGTACTTC. Its protein is CAISSGTAYEQYF.

The table lists this clonotype with many counts. This sequence joins TRBV3-1 and TRBJ1-1, with D unclear. The germline gives CDR1 LGHDT, CDR2 YNNKEL (reference sequence). The CDR3 covers 15 residues. Trimming removed 3 bases from V and 0 bases from J, with 11 bases in between. CDR3 in amino acids: CASSHGDYLNTEAFF. The CDR3 nucleotides read TGTGCCAGCAGCCACGGGGATTACCTGAACACTGAAGCTTTCTTT.